These 9 T cell receptor beta chains originate from one sample sequenced in a study of T cell responses to AZD1222 COVID-19 vaccine. Clones were sequenced by immunoSEQ multiplex PCR, and TCRdb holds only the in-frame ones, with some missing. The repertoire has 100,000 to 150,000 clones, roughly 89% of them found once; the top ten carry roughly 1%. The sequenced sample was peripheral blood, obtained 28 days after the second AZD1222 dose. The receptors come from an adult who received the AZD1222 COVID-19 vaccine.

The J gene is TRBJ1-1, the V gene TRBV3-1 (or the pseudogene TRBV3-2); D gene ambiguous. The germline V and J ends were trimmed by 1 base and 0 bases, with 9 bases remaining between them. The CDR3 contains 15 residues. Germline V CDR1 and CDR2: LGHDT, YNNKEL (reference sequence). CDR3 residues: CASSQGADMNTEAFF. The CDR3 nucleotides read TGTGCCAGCAGCCAAGGGGCAGACATGAACACTGAAGCTTTCTTT.

The rearrangement joins TRBV4-3 to TRBJ2-7; no firm D call. This CDR3 comprises 15 residues. V was clipped by 1 base and J by 1 base, with 11 bases between them. Germline loops: CDR1 LGHNA, CDR2 YSLEER. This CDR3 reads CASSQGGLGSYEQYF. The CDR3 DNA is TGCGCCAGCAGCCAAGGGGGTTTAGGTTCCTACGAGCAGTACTTC.

The chain has TRBV15 and TRBJ2-1; 7 bases fit TRBD2. Unmatched junction bases numbered 9, after V lost 4 bases and J lost 15 bases. Germline loops: CDR1 LNHNV, CDR2 YYDKDF (reference sequence). The CDR3 loop spans 12 amino acids. This CDR3 reads CATSTEGGYLFF. CDR3 in DNA: TGTGCCACCAGCACCGAGGGAGGGTATTTGTTCTTC.

The chain combines TRBV7-2 with TRBJ2-7; maybe TRBD1 (6 bases). V was cut by 5 bases and J by 2 bases, with 16 bases left in between. Looked up from germline, CDR1 is SGHTA and CDR2 is FQGNSA. This CDR3 spans 15 amino acids. Here the CDR3 DNA reads TGTGCCAGCAGCCCCCGGACAGCGTCGCCCTACGAGCAGTACTTC. It specifies CASSPRTASPYEQYF.

This clone has a single count. The V call is TRBV6-5, the J call TRBJ1-5; D unclear. Germline CDR1 reads MNHEY; CDR2 reads SVGAGI. The CDR3 is 16 amino acids. Trimming removed 0 bases at V and 2 bases at J, with 11 bases between. CDR3 in amino acids: CASSYSDGNGNQPQHF. Here the CDR3 DNA reads TGTGCCAGCAGTTACTCGGACGGGAACGGCAATCAGCCCCAGCATTTT.

V gene TRBV27 combines with J gene TRBJ2-6; 8 bases fit TRBD1. This CDR3 comprises 17 residues. Trimming removed 6 bases from V and 0 bases from J; junction bases left unmatched: 7. CDR1 MNHEY and CDR2 SMNVEV come from the germline V gene (reference sequence). The CDR3 DNA follows: TGTGCCAGCAGCCCGACAGGGGTTCTCTCTGGGGCCAACGTCCTGACTTTC. As protein: CASSPTGVLSGANVLTF.

The V gene is TRBV7-2, the J gene TRBJ1-6, with TRBD1 as a possible D gene (6 bases). The germline CDR1 and CDR2 sequences are SGHTA and FQGNSA. The CDR3 runs 15 residues. Trimming stripped 5 bases from V and 7 bases from J, with 15 bases between. The CDR3 DNA follows: TGTGCCAGCAGCCCGGAAGGGGGGCGGAATTCACCCCTCCACTTT. Amino acid sequence: CASSPEGGRNSPLHF.

The chain joins TRBV7-8 to TRBJ2-7; the D gene could be TRBD1 or TRBD2 (5 bases each). The germline V gene has CDR1 SGHVS and CDR2 FQNEAQ. V lost 8 bases to trimming and J lost 7 bases, with 18 bases between them. This CDR3 has 13 amino acids. This CDR3 is CASAGTPGSEQYF. In nucleotides, the CDR3 is TGTGCCAGCGCAGGGACCCCAGGGAGTGAGCAGTACTTC.

The rearrangement joins TRBV15 to TRBJ2-1, with 8 bases that match TRBD1. V lost 7 bases to trimming and J lost 5 bases; unmatched junction nucleotides: 7. Germline V lookup: CDR1 LNHNV, CDR2 YYDKDF (reference sequence). The CDR3 covers 14 residues. The CDR3 DNA follows: TGTGCCACCAAACCGGGACAGGTTGACAATGAGCAGTTCTTC. Translating gives CATKPGQVDNEQFF.